The sequence of this TCR beta chain was determined in a study of CD4+ T cells in melanoma. Study-level results: In melanoma, neoantigen-specific CD4+ T cells reportedly differed in differentiation state.

Sequencing used immunoSEQ multiplex PCR; TCRdb keeps in-frame clones, though not all of them. The sample carries around 110,000 clones, 80% to 95% recorded once. Concerning this clone itself: The antigen is not known.

Germline V gene lookup returns CDR1 MDHEN and CDR2 SYDVKM. The CDR3 is 12 residues long. With 3 bases removed from V and 10 bases from J, the gap between germline ends came to 7 bases. The chain has TRBV28 and TRBJ1-6, with D unresolved. Material: peripheral blood. The sequence derives from a human donor with melanoma. The chain's CDR3 is CASSFDVSPLHF. In nucleotides, the CDR3 is TGTGCCAGCAGTTTCGATGTGTCACCCCTCCACTTT.